Listed below are T cell receptor beta chains from one sample, sequenced in a study of CD8 T cell repertoires and HIV-1 epitope variants. Antigen specificity for these receptors is unknown. Here immunoSEQ multiplex PCR was the method, and the copy in TCRdb shows in-frame clones only, minus some. The repertoire holds around 5,900 clones, with 60% to 80% as singletons. Material for sequencing was cultured CD8+ T cells derived from PBMCs. These receptors all come from a male donor with HIV. Each CDR3 is given with its conserved first and last residue. Each record gives: D gene, CDR3 length, V gene, J gene, clone size, CDR3 DNA, CDR3 protein. The D gene is left open where the match is weak. Clone size is given for some rows only: seen once, a few or many times, or a class if the clone is expanded.

>NA|14|TRBV7-9|TRBJ1-5|few
TGTGCCAGCAGCACTGACTTTAGCAATCAGCCCCAGCATTTT
CASSTDFSNQPQHF
>NA|13|TRBV6-4|TRBJ1-6|medium-sized
TGTGCCAGCAGTGACGGAGATAATTCACCCCTCCACTTT
CASSDGDNSPLHF
>TRBD1|17|TRBV28|TRBJ1-2|NA
TGTGCCAGCGGGTCTATTACAGGGGCCGGGCCTTTAAGCGGCTACACCTTC
CASGSITGAGPLSGYTF
>TRBD2|18|TRBV5-1|TRBJ2-2|once
TGCGCCAGCAGCTTGGGTGATCGGCTAGCGGGGTTCACCGGGGAGCTGTTTTTT
CASSLGDRLAGFTGELFF
>TRBD1|14|TRBV6-4|TRBJ2-2|NA
TGTGCCAGCACCGGGACAGGGGGCACCGGGGAGCTGTTTTTT
CASTGTGGTGELFF
>TRBD1|14|TRBV7-9|TRBJ2-7|few
TGTGCCAGCAACCCGGGACAGGGACCTTACGAGCAGTACTTC
CASNPGQGPYEQYF
>NA|16|TRBV4-1|TRBJ2-7|NA
TGCGCCAGCAGCCAAGATGGAGGGTTCCCAACCTACGAGCAGTACTTC
CASSQDGGFPTYEQYF
>NA|17|TRBV11-2|TRBJ2-5|NA
TGTGCCAGCAGCTTAGATGAGATGGGGGGCTGGGAAGAGACCCAGTACTTC
CASSLDEMGGWEETQYF
>NA|16|TRBV5-4|TRBJ1-1|NA
TGCGCCAGCAGCCAAGATGTTGGGCAGGGGAACACTGAAGCTTTCTTT
CASSQDVGQGNTEAFF
>NA|13|TRBV4-3|TRBJ2-1|NA
TGCGCCAGCAGCCAACTACAGGGTAATGAGCAGTTCTTC
CASSQLQGNEQFF
>NA|16|TRBV5-5|TRBJ1-3|NA
TGTGCCAGCAGCATACCGGAGCGGAGCTCTGGAAACACCATATATTTT
CASSIPERSSGNTIYF